Below, 22 T cell receptor beta chains from the same sample are listed, as sequenced in a study of graft-versus-host responses after intestinal transplantation. Libraries were prepared by immunoSEQ multiplex PCR; TCRdb keeps only in-frame clonotypes and omits some of them. The sample yields about 97,000 clones, approximately 92% seen once. The material was PBMCs, obtained 450 to 460 days after intestinal transplant. The receptors originated from a human patient who received an intestinal transplant, so some T cells may come from the graft donor.

This chain joins TRBV19 and TRBJ1-5, with D tentatively TRBD1 (6 bases). Trimming pared 6 bases from V and 3 bases from J, leaving 18 bases between. The CDR3 totals 16 residues. Germline V gives CDR1 LNHDA, CDR2 SQIVND (reference sequence). The DNA for the CDR3 is TGTGCCAGTAGCACCACCACAGGGATCAACAATCAGCCCCAGCATTTT. Amino acid sequence: CASSTTTGINNQPQHF. The full variable domain, in which reference TRBV19 and TRBJ1-5 provide the parts outside the CDR3, is DGGITQSPKYLFRKEGQNVTLSCEQNLNHDAMYWYRQDPGQGLRLIYYSQIVNDFQKGDIAEGYSVSREKKESFPLTVTSAQKNPTAFYLCASSTTTGINNQPQHFGDGTRLSIL.

The V and J genes are TRBV5-6 and TRBJ2-1; D is uncertain. Deletions cut 0 bases from V and 2 bases from J, with 9 bases between. This CDR3 comprises 15 residues. Looked up from germline, CDR1 is SGHDT and CDR2 is YYEEEE. The CDR3 DNA sequence: TGTGCCAGCAGCTTGGTTAGTGGGACCTACAATGAGCAGTTCTTC. This gives the protein CASSLVSGTYNEQFF.

This clone has just one count. The rearrangement joins TRBV5-1 to TRBJ1-4; 7 bases line up with TRBD1. The CDR3 extends over 17 amino acids. V gave up 0 bases and J gave up 6 bases; unmatched junction bases: 11. Germline values: CDR1 SGHRS, CDR2 YFSETQ. This CDR3 reads CASSLGRNRGIDEKLFF. In nucleotides, the CDR3 is TGCGCCAGCAGCTTGGGACGGAACAGGGGTATTGATGAAAAACTGTTTTTT.

The rearrangement links TRBV6-5 to TRBJ1-3; D ambiguous. The V gene's germline CDR1 is MNHEY and CDR2 SVGAGI. This CDR3 has 14 residues. With 8 bases removed from V and 7 bases from J, the gap between germline ends came to 18 bases. The CDR3 sequence: CASEWRRVRNTIYF. The CDR3 DNA sequence: TGTGCCAGCGAGTGGAGACGAGTCCGGAACACCATATATTTT.

The table lists this clone with a few counts. The chain combines TRBV2 with TRBJ1-6; a possible D gene is TRBD1 (5 bases). Trimming pared 11 bases from V and 8 bases from J, leaving 16 bases between. The CDR3 runs 13 residues. The germline gives CDR1 SNHLY, CDR2 FYNNEI. CDR3 nucleotide sequence: TGTGCCGGGGCCGGGACGGCCGATTCACCCCTCCACTTT. This gives the protein CAGAGTADSPLHF.

The rearrangement uses TRBV6-1 and TRBJ2-5; TRBD2 aligns across 13 bases. Per germline, CDR1 MNHNS and CDR2 SASEGT. The CDR3 covers 14 residues. Unmatched junction bases numbered 9, after V lost 8 bases and J lost 9 bases. This CDR3 is CASHTSGGGWAQYF. The DNA for the CDR3 is TGTGCCAGCCACACTAGCGGGGGGGGATGGGCCCAGTACTTC.

The genes are TRBV5-6 and TRBJ2-3; no clear D gene. CDR3 length: 14 amino acids. The V gene's germline CDR1 is SGHDT and CDR2 YYEEEE. The V and J ends lost 2 bases and 4 bases respectively, with 11 bases between them. The CDR3 nucleotides read TGTGCCAGCAGCTTACTCGCTCCCGCAGATACGCAGTATTTT. Protein: CASSLLAPADTQYF.

V usage is TRBV7-3 and J usage is TRBJ1-2, with D perhaps TRBD1 (5 bases). V was clipped by 1 base and J by 8 bases, with 14 bases between them. This CDR3 region has 14 residues. Germline V gives CDR1 SGHTA, CDR2 FQGTGA. The CDR3 loop is CASSLIRGLRGYTF. The DNA of the CDR3 is TGTGCCAGCAGCTTAATTAGGGGTCTTCGGGGCTACACCTTC.

Remarks on this clone: Additional DNA sequences in this sample encode the identical CDR3. In DNA, the CDR3 is TGCGCCAGCAGCTTAGGGGATAATTCACCCCTCCACTTT. It translates to CASSLGDNSPLHF. The V call is TRBV5-1, the J call TRBJ1-6, with D perhaps TRBD1 (5 bases). The V gene lost 2 bases and the J gene lost 5 bases, with 5 bases spanning the gap. The germline V gene has CDR1 SGHRS and CDR2 YFSETQ. CDR3 length: 13 amino acids. Combining the CDR3 with reference TRBV5-1 and TRBJ1-6 gives the whole variable domain KAGVTQTPRYLIKTRGQQVTLSCSPISGHRSVSWYQQTPGQGLQFLFEYFSETQRNKGNFPGRFSGRQFSNSRSEMNVSTLELGDSALYLCASSLGDNSPLHFGNGTRLTVT.

V is TRBV19 and J is TRBJ2-2; D remains ambiguous. CDR3 length: 12 amino acids. The V end lost 4 bases, the J end lost 8 bases, and 8 bases lay between the germline ends. In germline, CDR1 is LNHDA, CDR2 SQIVND (reference sequence). The CDR3 coding sequence is TGTGCCAGTAGTAGACCCGGGGGGGAGCTGTTTTTT. Amino acid sequence: CASSRPGGELFF. The variable domain in full, completed from reference TRBV19 and TRBJ2-2, reads DGGITQSPKYLFRKEGQNVTLSCEQNLNHDAMYWYRQDPGQGLRLIYYSQIVNDFQKGDIAEGYSVSREKKESFPLTVTSAQKNPTAFYLCASSRPGGELFFGEGSRLTVL.

The chain recombines TRBV6-1 with TRBJ1-1; 7 positions match TRBD1. CDR3 length equals 14 residues. Trimming at V came to 7 bases and at J to 4 bases, leaving 9 bases not matched to a gene. Germline V gene data show CDR1 as MNHNS and CDR2 as SASEGT. For the CDR3, the DNA is TGTGCCAGCAAAAGTACAGGGGTTGCCACTGAAGCTTTCTTT. Residues: CASKSTGVATEAFF.

The chain carries TRBV11-2 and TRBJ2-7, with 16 bases aligning to TRBD2. V lost 0 bases, J lost 6 bases, and 2 bases stayed unmatched. Per the germline V gene, CDR1 is SGHAT and CDR2 is FQNNGV. The CDR3 runs to 16 residues. DNA of the CDR3: TGTGCCAGCAGCTTAGAGGGACTAGCGGGGGGGCTCGAGCAGTACTTC. Encoded protein: CASSLEGLAGGLEQYF.

The chain uses TRBV6-5 and TRBJ2-2; TRBD2 aligns across 7 bases. CDR3 length: 15 amino acids. Germline trimming cut 6 bases from V and 4 bases from J; bases unmatched to any gene: 8. Germline CDR1 is MNHEY and CDR2 is SVGAGI. The CDR3 sequence: CASSPSGGSTGELFF. CDR3 sequence (DNA): TGTGCCAGCAGCCCCTCGGGGGGAAGCACCGGGGAGCTGTTTTTT.

This clone was seen a few times. The chain carries TRBV10-1 and TRBJ2-7; D gene uncertain. The germline CDR1 and CDR2 sequences are WNHNN and SYGVQD (reference sequence). V lost 3 bases, J lost 0 bases, and 0 bases lay in between. This CDR3 region has 11 residues. For the CDR3, the DNA is TGCGCCAGCAGTGACTCCTACGAGCAGTACTTC. Residues: CASSDSYEQYF.

The chain links TRBV5-6 to TRBJ2-7; D not certain. Trimming removed 3 bases from V and 7 bases from J, with 11 bases in between. The CDR3 runs 12 residues. Germline loops: CDR1 SGHDT, CDR2 YYEEEE. The CDR3 is CASSWVEEEQYF. As DNA, the CDR3 is TGTGCCAGCAGCTGGGTCGAAGAAGAGCAGTACTTC.

The chain uses TRBV5-7 and TRBJ2-5, with TRBD1 matching over 9 bases. Being an ORF, TRBV5-7 has a function that is uncertain. The V and J ends lost 0 bases and 4 bases, in that order; junction bases with no gene match: 4. This CDR3 region has 15 residues. CDR3 sequence: CASSLATGGSETQYF. In nucleotides, the CDR3 is TGTGCCAGCAGCTTGGCGACAGGGGGTTCAGAGACCCAGTACTTC.

The rearrangement links TRBV6-5 to TRBJ1-2; no definite D call. Germline lookup yields CDR1 MNHEY and CDR2 SVGAGI. The V gene lost 4 bases and the J gene lost 0 bases, with 6 bases spanning the gap. The CDR3 has 13 residues. CDR3 nucleotide sequence: TGTGCCAGCAGTTTCCAGACTAACTATGGCTACACCTTC. Protein: CASSFQTNYGYTF.

The chain has TRBV5-8 and TRBJ1-6; no clear D. Germline V gives CDR1 SGHTS, CDR2 YDEGEE. The CDR3 has 17 residues. Trimming removed 7 bases from V and 0 bases from J, with 17 bases in between. DNA for the CDR3: TGTGCCAGCCCCACCGCAGGCCAGAGCTCCTATAATTCACCCCTCCACTTT. Translating it yields CASPTAGQSSYNSPLHF.

The chain has TRBV6-6 and TRBJ2-7, with a tentative D call TRBD1 (6 bases). This CDR3 has 14 residues. Per the germline V gene, CDR1 is MNHNY and CDR2 is SVGAGI (reference sequence). The V and J ends lost 4 bases and 2 bases respectively, with 12 bases between them. CDR3 residues: CASSSRQAPYEQYF. CDR3 sequence (DNA): TGTGCCAGCAGTTCCAGACAGGCGCCCTACGAGCAGTACTTC.

J is TRBJ1-1 and V is TRBV11-2; D perhaps matches TRBD1 (5 bases). Germline assignment: CDR1 SGHAT and CDR2 FQNNGV. V lost 8 bases and J 1 base, leaving 11 bases between the germline ends. The CDR3 extends over 13 amino acids. The CDR3, as DNA: TGTGCCAGCGACACCGGGGCGAACACTGAAGCTTTCTTT. Protein: CASDTGANTEAFF.

The chain couples TRBV6-6 to TRBJ1-4; D is unclear. The V end lost 4 bases, the J end lost 3 bases, and 9 bases lay between the germline ends. The CDR3 runs to 14 residues. Germline V gene lookup returns CDR1 MNHNY and CDR2 SVGAGI (reference sequence). CDR3 sequence (DNA): TGTGCCAGCAGTTTTTCCATAGCTAATGAAAAACTGTTTTTT. As protein: CASSFSIANEKLFF.

This chain uses TRBV4-1 with TRBJ1-6; no definite D call. CDR3 length: 13 amino acids. Looked up from germline, CDR1 is MGHRA and CDR2 is YSYEKL. V dropped 10 bases and J dropped 0 bases, with 7 bases sitting between them. The CDR3: CATGDSYNSPLHF. Here the CDR3 DNA reads TGCGCCACGGGCGACTCCTATAATTCACCCCTCCACTTT.